What follows describes a single TCR beta chain. The CDR3 end shows no conserved phenylalanine or tryptophan, and so a read error is likely. The DNA is omitted, as the CDR3 cannot be located on it reliably, and the CDR3 follows TCRdb's listing. Patients who had autoimmune disease history or got systemic immunosuppression were left out. The germline gives CDR1 LNHDA, CDR2 SQIVND (reference sequence). Inclusive of both ends, the CDR3 amounts to 13 amino acids. The sample is drawn from a study of OX40 agonist ivuxolimab in advanced cancers. Study at large: With a range of about 23 to 90, age averaged approximately 60 years, and 65% to 90% were male.

Clones were read by immunoSEQ multiplex PCR, and TCRdb kept only the in-frame ones, dropping some. The sample carries approximately 66,000 clones, 85% recorded once. The TCR was taken from an adult with an advanced solid tumor such as melanoma, head and neck, liver or kidney cancer. Sequences were derived from CD4+ or CD8+ T cells sorted from blood, sampled in a trial of the OX40 agonist ivuxolimab. The J gene is TRBJ1-1, the V gene TRBV19. The CDR3 loop is CASSMGGANRVGY.